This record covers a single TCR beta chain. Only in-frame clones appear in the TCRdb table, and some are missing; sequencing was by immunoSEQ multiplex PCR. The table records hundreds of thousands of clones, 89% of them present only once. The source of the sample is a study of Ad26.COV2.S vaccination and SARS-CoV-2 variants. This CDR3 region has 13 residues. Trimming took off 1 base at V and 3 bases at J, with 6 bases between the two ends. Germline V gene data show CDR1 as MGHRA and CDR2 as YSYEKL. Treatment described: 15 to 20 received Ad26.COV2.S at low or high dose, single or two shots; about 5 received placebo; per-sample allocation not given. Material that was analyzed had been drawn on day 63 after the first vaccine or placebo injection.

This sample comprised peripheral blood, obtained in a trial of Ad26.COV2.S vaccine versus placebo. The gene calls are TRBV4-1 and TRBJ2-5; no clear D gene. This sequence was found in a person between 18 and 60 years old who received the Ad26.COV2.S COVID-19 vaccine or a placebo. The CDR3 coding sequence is TGCGCCAGCAGCCAAGTCCCAAAAGAGACCCAGTACTTC. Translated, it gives CASSQVPKETQYF.